This passage covers 10 T cell receptor beta chains from one sample sequenced in a study of blood T cell repertoires in COVID-19. Assay: immunoSEQ multiplex PCR; the TCRdb copy retains only in-frame clones and omits some. The repertoire has about 100,000 clones, 88% of them found once; the top ten carry approximately 5.3%. The specimen was peripheral blood. All receptors derive from a human donor in a cohort sampled during active COVID-19.

This clone was counted a few times. The V call is TRBV6-6, the J call TRBJ2-7, with D maybe TRBD1 (6 bases). Germline loops: CDR1 MNHNY, CDR2 SVGAGI (reference sequence). V dropped 7 bases and J dropped 3 bases, with 10 bases sitting between them. The CDR3 covers 12 residues. In DNA form, the CDR3 reads TGTGCCAGCACCCAGGGGTACTACGAGCAGTACTTC. It codes for CASTQGYYEQYF.

The V gene is TRBV5-1, the J gene TRBJ1-4; D might be TRBD1 (6 bases). Trimming left V 0 bases short and J 5 bases short, with 11 bases between. The CDR3 contains 15 residues. Germline values: CDR1 SGHRS, CDR2 YFSETQ. CDR3 sequence: CASSLGNRANEKLFF. DNA for the CDR3: TGCGCCAGCAGCTTGGGGAACAGGGCAAATGAAAAACTGTTTTTT. Supplemented by reference TRBV5-1 and TRBJ1-4, the full variable domain reads KAGVTQTPRYLIKTRGQQVTLSCSPISGHRSVSWYQQTPGQGLQFLFEYFSETQRNKGNFPGRFSGRQFSNSRSEMNVSTLELGDSALYLCASSLGNRANEKLFFGSGTQLSVL.

V gene TRBV5-1 combines with J gene TRBJ2-5; D is perhaps TRBD2 (6 bases). The V gene lost 0 bases and the J gene lost 6 bases, with 15 bases spanning the gap. Germline V gene lookup returns CDR1 SGHRS and CDR2 YFSETQ. The CDR3 loop spans 15 amino acids. Here the CDR3 reads CASSLVEGGEKTQYF. The CDR3 DNA reads TGCGCCAGCAGCTTGGTGGAGGGAGGTGAAAAGACCCAGTACTTC.

This chain connects TRBV9 to TRBJ2-2; TRBD2 aligns across 13 bases. CDR1 and CDR2 (germline): SGDLS, YYNGEE. J gave up 0 bases and V 4 bases, and 12 bases lay outside the gene matches. This CDR3 has 20 amino acids. CDR3 sequence reads: CASSPFGGLAGFANTGELFF. CDR3 in DNA: TGTGCCAGCAGCCCATTTGGGGGACTAGCGGGGTTCGCGAACACCGGGGAGCTGTTTTTT.

The V call is TRBV18, the J call TRBJ2-3, with 10 nucleotides matching TRBD2. Per the germline V gene, CDR1 is KGHSH and CDR2 is LQKENI. The CDR3 spans 16 residues. V lost 2 bases, J lost 5 bases, and 7 bases stayed unmatched. This chain's CDR3 is CASSPELAGSLDTQYF. CDR3 bases: TGTGCCAGCTCACCAGAACTAGCGGGATCGTTAGATACGCAGTATTTT.

V gene TRBV6-1 combines with J gene TRBJ2-5; tentative D call: TRBD1 (7 bases). Germline V gene lookup returns CDR1 MNHNS and CDR2 SASEGT. This CDR3 spans 19 amino acids. Deletions cut 2 bases from V and 4 bases from J, with 26 bases between. The CDR3 DNA reads TGTGCCAGCAGTGAAATCGACAGGGCCTGGGGCGGGATCGGAGAGACCCAGTACTTC. It is translated as CASSEIDRAWGGIGETQYF.

The genes are TRBV7-2 and TRBJ2-5; possible D gene TRBD1, 5 bases. The CDR3 has 18 residues. Germline CDR1 SGHTA, CDR2 FQGNSA. V was trimmed by 0 bases and J by 0 bases, leaving 17 bases between them. The CDR3 region is CASSLASSGPTYQETQYF. The DNA for the CDR3 is TGTGCCAGCAGCTTAGCGTCGTCAGGGCCGACGTACCAAGAGACCCAGTACTTC.

The chain carries TRBV28 and TRBJ2-7, with D maybe TRBD1 (5 bases). The CDR3 totals 12 residues. Deletions cut 6 bases from V and 7 bases from J, with 13 bases between. Germline values: CDR1 MDHEN, CDR2 SYDVKM. In DNA, the CDR3 is TGTGCCAGCAGCGTACAGGCGAGGGAGCAGTACTTC. This sequence encodes CASSVQAREQYF. Combining the CDR3 with reference TRBV28 and TRBJ2-7 gives the whole variable domain DVKVTQSSRYLVKRTGEKVFLECVQDMDHENMFWYRQDPGLGLRLIYFSYDVKMKEKGDIPEGYSVSREKKERFSLILESASTNQTSMYLCASSVQAREQYFGPGTRLTVT.

V and J are TRBV5-4 and TRBJ2-7; D may be TRBD2 (6 bases). V was pared by 0 bases and J by 0 bases, with 16 bases between. The CDR3 extends over 17 amino acids. CDR1 and CDR2 (germline): SGHNT, YYREEE (reference sequence). The CDR3 region is CASSLAVVGGNSYEQYF. In DNA form, the CDR3 reads TGTGCCAGCAGCTTGGCCGTCGTAGGAGGGAACTCCTACGAGCAGTACTTC.

The chain couples TRBV5-1 to TRBJ2-1, with D uncertain. Germline CDR1 reads SGHRS; CDR2 reads YFSETQ. The CDR3 sequence is 14 residues long. The ends were cut back, 0 bases at V and 9 bases at J, with 13 bases in the middle. The CDR3 spells CASSLGGTPREQFF. CDR3 coding DNA: TGCGCCAGCAGCTTGGGAGGAACCCCCCGTGAGCAGTTCTTC.